One and the same sample provided the 10 T cell receptor beta chains below, sequenced in a study of beta chain features in type 1 diabetes. The isolated RNA, all of it, was reverse transcribed, so expressed TCRB transcripts were what got sequenced. Clones were read by immunoSEQ multiplex PCR, and TCRdb kept only the in-frame ones, dropping some. The data show 250,000 to 350,000 clones, less than 15% seen once. Input material: central memory CD4+ T cells from blood. Receptor source: a young man in good health.

The J gene is TRBJ1-2, the V gene TRBV7-2, with 9 bases that match TRBD1. With 5 bases clipped from V and 2 bases from J, the junction kept 6 bases outside the gene matches. The CDR3 is 15 amino acids. CDR1 and CDR2 (germline): SGHTA, FQGNSA. In DNA form, the CDR3 reads TGTGCCAGCAGCAACTCCGGACAGGGGAACTATGGCTACACCTTC. Its translation: CASSNSGQGNYGYTF.

This clone was recorded a few times. Other DNA sequences in this sample translate to the same CDR3. The rearrangement uses TRBV5-1 and TRBJ1-1; 8 bases align to TRBD1. CDR3 length equals 14 residues. Per the germline V gene, CDR1 is SGHRS and CDR2 is YFSETQ. V trimming: 4 bases; J trimming: 2 bases; junction bases outside the gene matches: 4. CDR3 in amino acids: CASSPGTGNTEAFF. The DNA for the CDR3 is TGCGCCAGCAGCCCCGGGACAGGCAACACTGAAGCTTTCTTT.

The V and J genes are TRBV11-2 and TRBJ2-7; no definite D call. Germline V gene data show CDR1 as SGHAT and CDR2 as FQNNGV. Trimming left V 5 bases short and J 2 bases short, with 10 bases between. The CDR3 is 13 residues long. CDR3 loop: CASSRNSAYEQYV. CDR3 bases: TGTGCCAGCAGCCGAAACTCCGCCTACGAGCAGTACGTC.

In its sample, this clone was seen a few times. The chain is built from TRBV10-3 and TRBJ2-3; tentatively, D is TRBD1 or TRBD2 (5 bases each). CDR3 length equals 16 residues. Germline lookup yields CDR1 ENHRY and CDR2 SYGVKD. Trimming took 6 bases from V and 4 from J, leaving 20 bases between them. The CDR3 loop reads CAIRDPGREFSDTQYF. Written as DNA, the CDR3 is TGTGCCATCAGGGACCCGGGACGGGAATTTTCAGATACGCAGTATTTT.

The J gene is TRBJ2-3, the V gene TRBV7-2; D call uncertain. CDR1 is SGHTA and CDR2 is FQGNSA in the germline V gene. Trimming cost V 7 bases and J 4 bases, with 9 bases left between them. This CDR3 contains 12 residues. The DNA for the CDR3 is TGTGCCAGCACCGAAAATCCAGATACGCAGTATTTT. Translated: CASTENPDTQYF.

In its sample, this clone was seen a few times. The V and J genes are TRBV4-2 and TRBJ2-5; 11 bases map to TRBD1. Germline CDR1 reads LGHNA; CDR2 reads YNFKEQ. The V segment lost 5 bases and the J segment 5 bases; nucleotides outside the gene matches: 7. The CDR3 is 15 amino acids. This CDR3 reads CASSLRTGGLETQYF. The CDR3 nucleotides are TGTGCCAGCAGCTTGAGGACAGGGGGCTTGGAGACCCAGTACTTC.

This clone was detected a few times. Compared with germline, one end of the junction differs, possibly owing to a read error. J is TRBJ2-3 and V is TRBV10-3; 8 bases fit TRBD2. CDR3 length equals 14 residues. From germline, CDR1 is ENHRY and CDR2 SYGVKD. CDR3 DNA: TGTGCCAGCAGTTATGGGACTAGTGCAGATACGCAGTATTTT. Translating it yields CASSYGTSADTQYF.

The rearrangement joins TRBV21-1 to TRBJ2-1; the tabulated D call, TRBD2, remains unverified against the DNA. TRBV21-1 is tagged as a pseudogene. CDR3 length: 8 amino acids. CDR3 sequence: CARTRTFF. The CDR3 DNA sequence: TGTGCCAGAACCCGGACTTTCTTC.

This clone was counted a few times. The same CDR3 arises from other DNA sequences in this sample as well. The rearrangement joins TRBV19 to TRBJ1-5; D is uncertain. This CDR3 spans 13 amino acids. V lost 2 bases and J lost 0, with 2 bases in between. Germline V CDR1 and CDR2: LNHDA, SQIVND (reference sequence). For the CDR3, the DNA is TGTGCCAGTAGTATAAGTAGCAATCAGCCCCAGCATTTT. Its translation: CASSISSNQPQHF. Supplemented by reference TRBV19 and TRBJ1-5, the full variable domain reads DGGITQSPKYLFRKEGQNVTLSCEQNLNHDAMYWYRQDPGQGLRLIYYSQIVNDFQKGDIAEGYSVSREKKESFPLTVTSAQKNPTAFYLCASSISSNQPQHFGDGTRLSIL.

This clone showed up just a few times. V gene TRBV7-8 combines with J gene TRBJ1-5, with D possibly matching TRBD1 (5 bases). The CDR3 is made up of 15 amino acids. The V and J ends lost 5 bases and 3 bases respectively, with 14 bases between them. Germline V gene sequence: CDR1 SGHVS, CDR2 FQNEAQ. CDR3 bases: TGTGCCAGCAGCCTCCGGGACGGCAACAATCAGCCCCAGCATTTT. Translated, it gives CASSLRDGNNQPQHF.